This T cell receptor beta chain was found in a study of CD8+ T cells in alopecia areata. Study information: Patients in the treated group were given tofacitinib by mouth, 5 to 10 mg twice a day.

Extracted from the samples, RNA was reverse transcribed into cDNA to serve as the sequencing template. Assay: immunoSEQ multiplex PCR; the TCRdb copy retains only in-frame clones and omits some. The repertoire holds roughly 180,000 clones, with about 55% as singletons. This clone has only a few counts. Sample treatment: oral pan-JAK inhibitor, 5-10 mg twice daily. CDR3 length: 14 residues. Germline assignment: CDR1 GTSNPN and CDR2 SVGIG (reference sequence). V was clipped by 3 bases and J by 8 bases; unmatched bases: 8. The chain employs TRBV30 and TRBJ2-1, with TRBD1 matching 9 bases. This receptor was obtained from a human donor with alopecia areata. The sample here was CD8+ T cells sorted from blood, taken at week 24, from a patient treated with tofacitinib. In DNA, the CDR3 is TGTGCCTGGAGCCCGGGACAGGGAGGTTATGAGCAGTTCTTC. Its translation is CAWSPGQGGYEQFF.